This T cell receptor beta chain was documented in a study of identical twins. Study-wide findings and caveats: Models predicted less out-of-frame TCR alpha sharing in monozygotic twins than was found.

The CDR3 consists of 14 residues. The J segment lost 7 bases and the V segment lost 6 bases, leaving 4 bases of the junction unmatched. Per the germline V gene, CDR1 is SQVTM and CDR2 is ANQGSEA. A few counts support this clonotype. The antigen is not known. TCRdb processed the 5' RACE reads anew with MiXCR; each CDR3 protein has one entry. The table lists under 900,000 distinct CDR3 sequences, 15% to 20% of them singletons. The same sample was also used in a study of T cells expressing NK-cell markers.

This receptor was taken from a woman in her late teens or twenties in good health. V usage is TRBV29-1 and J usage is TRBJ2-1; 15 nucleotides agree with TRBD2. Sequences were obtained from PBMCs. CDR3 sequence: CSVAGTSGRNEQFF. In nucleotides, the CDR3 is TGCAGCGTAGCCGGGACTAGCGGGAGGAATGAGCAGTTCTTC.